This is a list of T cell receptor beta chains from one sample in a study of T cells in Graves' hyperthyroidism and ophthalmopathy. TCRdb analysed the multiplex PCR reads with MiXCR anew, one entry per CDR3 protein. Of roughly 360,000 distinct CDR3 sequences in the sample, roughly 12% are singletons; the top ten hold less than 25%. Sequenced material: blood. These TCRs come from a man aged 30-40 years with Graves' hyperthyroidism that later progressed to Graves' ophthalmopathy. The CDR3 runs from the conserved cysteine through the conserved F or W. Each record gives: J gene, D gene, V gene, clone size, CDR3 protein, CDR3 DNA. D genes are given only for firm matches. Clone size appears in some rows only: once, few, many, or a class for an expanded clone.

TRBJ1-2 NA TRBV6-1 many CASGKGGSYGYTF TGTGCCAGCGGAAAGGGGGGCTCCTATGGCTACACCTTC
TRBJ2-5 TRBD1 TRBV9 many CASSVAGQGGETQYF TGTGCCAGCAGCGTAGCTGGACAGGGTGGAGAGACCCAGTACTTC
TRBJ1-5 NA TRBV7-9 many CASSLQGLEQPQHF TGTGCCAGCAGTCTACAGGGTCTGGAGCAGCCCCAGCATTTT
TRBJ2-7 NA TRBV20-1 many CSARGGRAGYEQYF TGCAGTGCTAGAGGGGGCAGGGCTGGTTACGAGCAGTACTTC
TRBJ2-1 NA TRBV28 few CASSLGAGGYNEQFF TGTGCCAGCAGTTTGGGAGCCGGAGGTTACAATGAGCAGTTCTTC
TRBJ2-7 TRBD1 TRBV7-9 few CASSFPGQGAYEQYF TGTGCCAGCAGCTTTCCGGGACAGGGGGCTTACGAGCAGTACTTC
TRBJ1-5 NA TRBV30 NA CAWSGSGAPQHF TGTGCCTGGAGTGGTTCCGGGGCGCCCCAGCATTTT
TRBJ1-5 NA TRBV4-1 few CASSQDGGSKQRQHF TGCGCCAGCAGCCAAGATGGGGGTAGCAAGCAGCGCCAGCATTTT
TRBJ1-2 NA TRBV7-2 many CASSTAGPGQGGYTF TGTGCCAGCAGTACGGCGGGGCCAGGGCAAGGAGGCTACACCTTC
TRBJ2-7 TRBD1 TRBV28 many CASRRTGSYEQYF TGTGCCAGCAGGAGGACAGGCTCCTACGAGCAGTACTTC
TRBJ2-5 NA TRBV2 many CASRMIGRIQETQYF TGTGCCAGCAGGATGATCGGACGGATCCAAGAGACCCAGTACTTC
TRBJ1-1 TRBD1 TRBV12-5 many CASGPGQGLNTEAFF TGTGCTAGTGGCCCGGGACAGGGGTTGAACACTGAAGCTTTCTTT
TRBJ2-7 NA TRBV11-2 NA CASSTLRGSGYEQYF TGTGCCAGCAGCACCCTGAGGGGGTCGGGGTACGAGCAGTACTTC
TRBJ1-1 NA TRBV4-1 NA CASSQTHEAFF TGCGCCAGCAGCCAAACCCATGAAGCTTTCTTT
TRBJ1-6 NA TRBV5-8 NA CASSREHNSPLHF TGTGCCAGCAGCAGGGAACACAATTCACCCCTCCACTTT
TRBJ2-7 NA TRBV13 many CASSFPGSEQYF TGTGCCAGCAGCTTCCCCGGCAGCGAGCAGTACTTC
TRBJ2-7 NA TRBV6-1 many CATVLAYEQYF TGTGCCACAGTACTAGCCTACGAGCAGTACTTC
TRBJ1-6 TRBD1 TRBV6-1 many CASSRQGGTLHF TGTGCCAGCAGTAGACAGGGGGGAACCCTCCACTTT
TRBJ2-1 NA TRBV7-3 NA CASSFQGWSSYNEQFF TGTGCCAGCAGCTTTCAGGGTTGGAGCTCCTACAATGAGCAGTTCTTC
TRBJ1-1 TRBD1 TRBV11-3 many CASSPGTGSEAFF TGTGCCAGCAGCCCCGGGACAGGGTCTGAAGCTTTCTTT
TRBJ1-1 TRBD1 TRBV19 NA CASSWATGRGNTEAFF TGTGCCAGTAGTTGGGCGACAGGGAGGGGAAACACTGAAGCTTTCTTT
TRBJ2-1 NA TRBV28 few CASKTTTSPQFF TGTGCCAGCAAAACAACGACAAGCCCGCAGTTCTTC
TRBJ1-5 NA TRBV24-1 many CATSGGNQPQHF TGTGCCACCAGTGGGGGCAATCAGCCCCAGCATTTT
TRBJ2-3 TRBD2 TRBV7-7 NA CASSKLAGGSTDTQYF TGTGCCAGCAGCAAACTAGCGGGGGGAAGCACAGATACGCAGTATTTT
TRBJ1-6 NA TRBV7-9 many CASSSVAQGSPLHF TGTGCCAGCAGCTCGGTTGCTCAGGGTTCACCCCTCCACTTT
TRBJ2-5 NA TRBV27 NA CASRGTEQETQYF TGTGCCAGCAGGGGGACGGAGCAAGAGACCCAGTACTTC
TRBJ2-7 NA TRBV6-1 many CASSAGAYEQYF TGTGCCAGCAGCGCAGGAGCCTACGAGCAGTACTTC
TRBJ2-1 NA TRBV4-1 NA CASSQASTYSYNEQFF TGCGCCAGCAGCCAAGCCTCGACCTACTCCTACAATGAGCAGTTCTTC
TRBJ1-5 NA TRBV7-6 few CASSLLRDGTNQPQHF TGTGCCAGCAGCCTCCTGAGGGACGGGACCAATCAGCCCCAGCATTTT
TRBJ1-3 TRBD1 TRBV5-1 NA CASSSLGTVGNTIYF TGCGCCAGCAGCTCCCTCGGGACAGTTGGTAACACCATATATTTT
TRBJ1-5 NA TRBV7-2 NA CASSGSGFKPQHF TGTGCCAGCAGCGGCTCAGGGTTCAAGCCCCAGCATTTT
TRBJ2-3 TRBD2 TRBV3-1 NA CASSQGGLALTDTQYF TGTGCCAGCAGCCAAGGGGGACTAGCGCTTACAGATACGCAGTATTTT
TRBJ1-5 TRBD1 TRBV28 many CASSSPDRAHNQPQHF TGTGCCAGCAGTTCGCCGGACAGGGCACACAATCAGCCCCAGCATTTT
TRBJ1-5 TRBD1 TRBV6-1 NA CASSDLRTGGQPQHF TGTGCCAGCAGCGACCTTCGGACAGGGGGCCAGCCCCAGCATTTT
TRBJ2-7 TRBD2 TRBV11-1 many CASSPGGYGYEQYF TGTGCCAGCAGCCCCGGGGGGTATGGATACGAGCAGTACTTC
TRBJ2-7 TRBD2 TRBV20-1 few CSAVTSGGLYEQYF TGCAGTGCTGTTACTAGCGGGGGACTTTACGAGCAGTACTTC
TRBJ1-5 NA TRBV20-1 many CSASMGAHQPQHF TGCAGTGCTAGTATGGGGGCCCACCAGCCCCAGCATTTT
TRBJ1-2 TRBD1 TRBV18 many CASSPKTGEYGYTF TGTGCCAGCTCACCAAAGACAGGGGAATATGGCTACACCTTC
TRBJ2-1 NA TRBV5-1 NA CASSLGGGLYNEEFF TGCGCCAGCAGCTTGGGGGGGGGCTTATACAATGAGGAGTTCTTC
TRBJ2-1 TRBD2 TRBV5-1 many CASSLVSGEYNEQFF TGCGCCAGCAGCTTGGTAAGCGGGGAATACAATGAGCAGTTCTTC
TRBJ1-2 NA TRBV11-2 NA CASSPERYGYTF TGTGCCAGCAGCCCCGAGCGATATGGGTACACCTTC
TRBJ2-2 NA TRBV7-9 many CAGKAVLTPTGELFF TGTGCCGGGAAGGCAGTTCTCACACCGACCGGGGAGCTGTTTTTT
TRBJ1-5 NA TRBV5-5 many CASSPMTRNQPQHF TGTGCCAGCAGCCCAATGACACGCAATCAGCCCCAGCATTTT
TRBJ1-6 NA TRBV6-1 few CASRGAGSYNSPLHF TGTGCCAGCAGGGGGGCGGGCTCTTATAATTCACCCCTCCACTTT
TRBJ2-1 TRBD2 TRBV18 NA CASSPRASGGRDEQFF TGTGCCAGCTCACCACGTGCTAGCGGGGGGCGCGATGAGCAGTTCTTC
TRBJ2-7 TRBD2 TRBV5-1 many CASSLNSGGLSYEQYF TGCGCCAGCAGCTTGAACAGCGGGGGACTCTCCTACGAGCAGTACTTC
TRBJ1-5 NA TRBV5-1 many CASSSSSNQPQHF TGCGCCAGCAGCTCTTCTAGCAATCAGCCCCAGCATTTT
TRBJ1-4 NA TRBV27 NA CASSLRADREKLFF TGTGCCAGCAGTTTAAGGGCTGACCGCGAAAAACTGTTTTTT
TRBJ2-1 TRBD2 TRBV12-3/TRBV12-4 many CASRIAGGRVEQFF TGTGCCAGCAGAATAGCGGGGGGGCGCGTTGAGCAGTTCTTC
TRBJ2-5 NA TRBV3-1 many CASSLTPGRGETQYF TGTGCCAGCAGCCTAACGCCGGGGCGCGGGGAGACCCAGTACTTC
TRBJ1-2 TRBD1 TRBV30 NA CAWKGANYGYTF TGTGCCTGGAAGGGGGCGAACTATGGCTACACCTTC
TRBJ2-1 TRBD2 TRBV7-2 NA CASNLAGADNEQFF TGTGCCAGCAACTTAGCGGGGGCAGACAATGAGCAGTTCTTC
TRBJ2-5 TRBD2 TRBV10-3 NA CAISDGGGAETQYF TGTGCCATCAGTGACGGCGGGGGGGCCGAGACCCAGTACTTC
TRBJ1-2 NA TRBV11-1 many CASSKLDRSNYGYTF TGTGCCAGCAGCAAACTTGACCGGTCTAACTATGGCTACACCTTC
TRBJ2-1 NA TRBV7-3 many CASSLSPGAPYNEQFF TGTGCCAGCAGCTTATCCCCAGGGGCTCCCTACAATGAGCAGTTCTTC
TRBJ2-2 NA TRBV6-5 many CASSYPDYPGELFF TGTGCCAGCAGTTACCCCGACTACCCCGGGGAGCTGTTTTTT
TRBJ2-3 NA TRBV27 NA CASSFSNGGTDTQYF TGTGCCAGCAGTTTTTCTAACGGGGGCACAGATACGCAGTATTTT
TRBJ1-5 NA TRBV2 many CASSDTQPQHF TGTGCCAGCAGTGATACTCAGCCCCAGCATTTT
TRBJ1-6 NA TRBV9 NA CASSANNSPLHF TGTGCCAGCAGCGCAAATAATTCACCCCTCCACTTT
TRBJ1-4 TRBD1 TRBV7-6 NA CASSARTGGSLSEKLFF TGTGCCAGCAGCGCCAGGACAGGGGGCTCGTTGAGTGAAAAACTGTTTTTT